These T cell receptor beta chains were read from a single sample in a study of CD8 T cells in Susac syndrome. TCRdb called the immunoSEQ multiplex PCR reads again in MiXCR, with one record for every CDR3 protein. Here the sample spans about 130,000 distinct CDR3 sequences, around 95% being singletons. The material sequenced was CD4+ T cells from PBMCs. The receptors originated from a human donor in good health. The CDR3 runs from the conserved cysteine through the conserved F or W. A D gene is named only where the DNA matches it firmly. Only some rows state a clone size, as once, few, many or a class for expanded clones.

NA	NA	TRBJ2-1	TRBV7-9	CASSLAYRGVEQFF	TGTGCCAGCAGCTTAGCTTATCGAGGGGTTGAGCAGTTCTTC
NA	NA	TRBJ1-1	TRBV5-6	CASSSRLRNTEAFF	TGTGCCAGCAGCTCACGATTAAGGAACACTGAAGCTTTCTTT
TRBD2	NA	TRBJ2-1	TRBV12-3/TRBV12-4	CASSPVAGLAGGSGYNEQFF	TGTGCCAGCAGTCCGGTGGCGGGACTAGCGGGAGGCTCGGGGTACAATGAGCAGTTCTTC
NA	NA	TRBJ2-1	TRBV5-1	CASSSYRGEQFF	TGCGCCAGCAGCTCATACCGAGGTGAGCAGTTCTTC
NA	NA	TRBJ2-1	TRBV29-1	CSVEGQGGNEQFF	TGCAGCGTTGAAGGGCAGGGGGGCAATGAGCAGTTCTTC
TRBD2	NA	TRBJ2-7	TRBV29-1	CSVDPGGNEQYF	TGCAGCGTTGACCCGGGAGGGAACGAGCAGTACTTC
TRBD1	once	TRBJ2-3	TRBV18	CASSPPSRTGGSTQYF	TGTGCCAGCTCACCACCGTCCAGGACAGGGGGTAGTACGCAGTATTTT
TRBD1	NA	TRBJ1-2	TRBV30	CAWSVTGGFVDGYTF	TGTGCCTGGAGTGTGACAGGGGGCTTTGTGGATGGCTACACCTTC
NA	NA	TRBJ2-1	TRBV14	CASSPTRTLGDEQFF	TGTGCCAGCAGCCCCACAAGGACCCTCGGGGATGAGCAGTTCTTC
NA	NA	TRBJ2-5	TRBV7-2	CASSPSWGSSETQYF	TGTGCCAGCAGCCCTAGCTGGGGTTCAAGCGAGACCCAGTACTTC
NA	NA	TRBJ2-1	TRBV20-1	CSAPAPGAYNEQFF	TGCAGTGCCCCAGCTCCGGGCGCGTACAATGAGCAGTTCTTC
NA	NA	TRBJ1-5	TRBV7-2	CASSFSGPNNQPQHF	TGTGCCAGCAGCTTTTCAGGACCGAACAATCAGCCCCAGCATTTT
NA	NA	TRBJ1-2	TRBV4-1	CASRVVWAQGYGYTF	TGCGCCAGCAGGGTCGTGTGGGCGCAGGGCTATGGCTACACCTTC
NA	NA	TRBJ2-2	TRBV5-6	CASRNDWNTGELFF	TGTGCCAGCAGAAATGACTGGAACACCGGGGAGCTGTTTTTT
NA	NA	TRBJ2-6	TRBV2	CASSEQGPGSGANVLTF	TGTGCCAGCAGTGAGCAGGGGCCGGGCTCTGGGGCCAACGTCCTGACTTTC
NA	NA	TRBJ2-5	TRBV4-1	CASSQVQAFGETQYF	TGCGCCAGCAGCCAAGTTCAGGCTTTCGGGGAGACCCAGTACTTC
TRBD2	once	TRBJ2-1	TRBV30	CACRVAGAGNEQFF	TGTGCCTGTCGAGTAGCGGGAGCGGGTAATGAGCAGTTCTTC
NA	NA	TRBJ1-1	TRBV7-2	CASSYYQGRTEAFF	TGTGCCAGCAGCTACTATCAGGGGCGAACTGAAGCTTTCTTT
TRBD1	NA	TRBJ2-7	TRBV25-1	CASRSGQPYEQYF	TGTGCCAGCAGATCGGGACAGCCCTACGAGCAGTACTTC
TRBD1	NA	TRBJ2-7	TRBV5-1	CASTRTGSYEQYF	TGCGCCAGCACCAGGACAGGGAGCTACGAGCAGTACTTC
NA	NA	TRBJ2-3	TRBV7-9	CASSPYSSTDTQYF	TGTGCCAGCAGCCCTTATTCCTCCACAGATACGCAGTATTTT
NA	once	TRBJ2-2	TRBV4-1	CASSQDMYLGDSGELFF	TGCGCCAGCAGCCAAGATATGTACCTTGGGGATAGCGGGGAGCTGTTTTTT
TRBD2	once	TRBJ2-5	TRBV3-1	CASTRRGAGGETQYF	TGTGCCAGCACCCGCCGAGGCGCGGGAGGAGAGACCCAGTACTTC
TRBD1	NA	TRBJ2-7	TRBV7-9	CASSSVGTGGFYEQYF	TGTGCCAGCAGCTCCGTCGGGACAGGGGGCTTCTACGAGCAGTACTTC
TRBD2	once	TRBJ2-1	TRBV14	CASSQDFGRGGSYNEQFF	TGTGCCAGCAGCCAAGATTTTGGCCGCGGGGGCTCCTACAATGAGCAGTTCTTC
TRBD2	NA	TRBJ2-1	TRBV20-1	CSASSRTSGISRTYNEQFF	TGCAGTGCTAGTTCGAGGACTAGCGGGATTTCAAGAACCTACAATGAGCAGTTCTTC
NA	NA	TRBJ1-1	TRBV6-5	CASSSGREGHTEAFF	TGTGCCAGCAGTTCGGGCAGGGAAGGTCACACTGAAGCTTTCTTT
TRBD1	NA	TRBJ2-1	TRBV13	CASSRSGTGTYNEQFF	TGTGCCAGCAGCCGATCCGGGACAGGAACCTACAATGAGCAGTTCTTC
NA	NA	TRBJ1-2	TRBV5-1	CASSLSMGSFMGYTF	TGCGCCAGCAGCTTGAGTATGGGCAGCTTTATGGGCTACACCTTC
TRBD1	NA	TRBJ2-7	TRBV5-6	CASNRLDRGRGEQYF	TGTGCCAGCAACCGTTTGGACAGGGGAAGAGGAGAGCAGTACTTC
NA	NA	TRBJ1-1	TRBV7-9	CASSRTGIGEAFF	TGTGCCAGCAGTCGAACAGGGATTGGTGAAGCTTTCTTT
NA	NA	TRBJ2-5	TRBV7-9	CASSLGGPQETQYF	TGTGCCAGCAGCTTAGGGGGACCACAAGAGACCCAGTACTTC
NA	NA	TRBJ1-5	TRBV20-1	CSATNRVGDQPQHF	TGCAGTGCTACCAACAGGGTAGGGGATCAGCCCCAGCATTTT
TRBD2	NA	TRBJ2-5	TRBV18	CASSPRTSGIRGRETQYF	TGTGCCAGCTCACCCCGGACTAGCGGGATACGGGGTCGAGAGACCCAGTACTTC
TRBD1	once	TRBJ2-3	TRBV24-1	CAIIRDRGRADTQYF	TGTGCCATCATCCGGGACAGGGGAAGGGCAGATACGCAGTATTTT
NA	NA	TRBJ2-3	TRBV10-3	CAISEMGTDTQYF	TGTGCCATCAGTGAGATGGGCACAGATACGCAGTATTTT
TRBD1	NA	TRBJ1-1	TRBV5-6	CASSLTTGGTEAFF	TGTGCCAGCAGCCTTACGACAGGGGGCACTGAAGCTTTCTTT
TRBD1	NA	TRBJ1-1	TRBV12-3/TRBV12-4	CASSFQAGGTMNTEAFF	TGTGCCAGCAGTTTCCAGGCAGGGGGCACCATGAACACTGAAGCTTTCTTT
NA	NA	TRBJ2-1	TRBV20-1	CSARSVAYNEQFF	TGCAGTGCTAGGTCGGTCGCCTACAATGAGCAGTTCTTC
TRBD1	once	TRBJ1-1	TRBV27	CASSFYPGQGLTEAFF	TGTGCCAGCAGTTTTTACCCGGGACAGGGGCTGACTGAAGCTTTCTTT
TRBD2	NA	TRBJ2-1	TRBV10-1	CASSDPSGGSYNEQFF	TGCGCCAGCAGTGACCCCAGCGGGGGTTCCTACAATGAGCAGTTCTTC
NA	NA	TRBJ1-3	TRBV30	CAWSDSSGNTIYF	TGTGCCTGGAGTGACAGCTCTGGAAACACCATATATTTT
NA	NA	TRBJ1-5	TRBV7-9	CASSTVGGQPQHF	TGTGCCAGCAGCACTGTCGGTGGCCAGCCCCAGCATTTT
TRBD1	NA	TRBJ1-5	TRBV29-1	CSVGDRFQPQHF	TGCAGCGTTGGGGACAGGTTCCAGCCCCAGCATTTT
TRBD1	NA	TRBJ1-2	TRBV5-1	CASSLEGQNGYTF	TGCGCCAGCAGCTTGGAGGGACAGAATGGCTACACCTTC
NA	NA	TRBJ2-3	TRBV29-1	CSAGGGGLITDTQYF	TGCAGCGCCGGGGGCGGGGGTCTCATCACAGATACGCAGTATTTT
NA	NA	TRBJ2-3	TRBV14	CASSQDRPDTDTQYF	TGTGCCAGCAGCCAAGATCGGCCAGATACAGATACGCAGTATTTT
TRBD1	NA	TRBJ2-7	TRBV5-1	CASSEGQGSYEQYF	TGCGCCAGCAGCGAGGGACAGGGCTCCTACGAGCAGTACTTC
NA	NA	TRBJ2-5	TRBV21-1	CASSKDTVQETQYF	TGTGCCAGCAGCAAAGACACAGTACAAGAGACCCAGTACTTC
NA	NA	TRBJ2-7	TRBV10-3	CAISESNRETYEQYF	TGTGCCATCAGTGAGTCTAACAGGGAAACGTACGAGCAGTACTTC
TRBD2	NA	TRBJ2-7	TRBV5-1	CASSPRTSGISYEQYF	TGCGCCAGCAGCCCCAGGACTAGCGGGATTTCCTACGAGCAGTACTTC
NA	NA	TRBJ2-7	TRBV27	CASRTNRVGEQYF	TGTGCCAGCAGAACTAACAGAGTTGGGGAGCAGTACTTC
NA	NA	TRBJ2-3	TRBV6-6	CASSYWAKGTDTQYF	TGTGCCAGCAGTTATTGGGCTAAGGGCACAGATACGCAGTATTTT
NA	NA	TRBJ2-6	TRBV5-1	CASSLGNSGANVLIF	TGCGCCAGCAGCTTGGGAAACTCTGGGGCCAACGTCCTGATTTTC